This section outlines one TCR beta chain sequence together with its context. Its antigen remains undetermined. There are no base qualities to consult, and no much larger clone falls within one base. The data stem from a study of T cell responses to AZD1222 COVID-19 vaccine (dated by TCRdb to about 2021). General notes on the study: Because spike-specific TCR depth and breadth did not differ between the two schedules, AZD1222 recipients who got a second dose at roughly 4 weeks were pooled with those who got a second dose at roughly 12 weeks. A total of 230 to 250 trial participants underwent TCR sequencing, of whom some 210 received two doses of AZD1222 and some 26 received two doses of the MenACWY control vaccine. Trial participants were enrolled by age into subgroups of 18-55, 56-69 and 70-plus years, and 148, 28 and 57 TCR-sequenced participants, respectively, were included in these subgroups. On the study overall, not on this receptor specifically: Because no day 14 peak-response samples were available, repertoires were characterized only after the peak T cell response. After two AZD1222 doses, spike-specific TCR breadth and depth were significantly higher than at day 0 and than in MenACWY recipients. Vaccine-associated CD4 TCRs spanned the whole spike protein, with dominant responses in regions 160-218 and 743-854. Reportedly, close to half of the unique spike-specific TCRs recognized epitopes lying outside the regions that are mutated in the B.1.351 and B.1.1.7 variants. Only a handful of AZD1222 recipients were SARS-CoV-2 seropositive at baseline, limiting conclusions about previously exposed vaccinees. The 56-69-year group was small, and its depth increase did not reach significance, likely because of low power. Participants were mostly white British, with more females than males. The authors suggested clonal diversity may have been underestimated.

The time point tag for this specimen amounts to: baseline before first vaccination. Samples from vaccinated people were obtained from the UK trials COV001 and COV002, which included a single-blind randomized controlled phase 2/3 trial of AZD1222 (ChAdOx1 nCoV-19) in healthy adults. Trial participant PBMC samples were collected at day 0 and day 28 after the second dose for TCRbeta chain sequencing. The CDR3 regions of human TCRbeta chains were analyzed by immunosequencing. Regarding the original processing steps: TCRs in the repertoires were matched against a reference library of SARS-CoV-2-specific TCRs that had been generated with the MIRA antigen-specificity platform. Breadth meant the fraction of unique TCRs that were SARS-CoV-2-associated, whereas depth meant the fraction of total T cells that were SARS-CoV-2-associated. Each spike-specific TCR was assigned to its reactive spike region and to a CD4 or CD8 class using the MIRA data. Log10-transformed breadth and depth values were compared by one-way ANOVA with Sidak's multiple comparisons tests. TCRdb mirrors the immuneACCESS table, restricted to in-frame sequences. Some clones are absent from its copies; in checked studies, under half trace to an unresolved V gene, and the reason for the others is unknown. For V, J and clone size, that table is used; D and trimming come from the DNA. In this sample the table shows more than 100,000 clones, about nine tenths of which occur a single time. The ten largest clones represent approximately 1.5% of the sample.

V lost 4 bases and J lost 3 bases; the stretch between them is 12 bases long. In the germline V gene, CDR1 corresponds to SGHRS and CDR2 to YFSETQ. The CDR3 runs 14 residues from the cysteine to the phenylalanine. CDR3 DNA only is kept here, 42 bases in frame from base 1. Here the chain combines TRBV5-1 and TRBJ2-3; confidence is insufficient to name the D gene. The material was peripheral blood, obtained on day 0 of AZD1222 vaccination. This TCR came from an adult in good health. The CDR3 reads CASSLTPFTDTQYF. The DNA is TGCGCCAGCAGCCTGACGCCTTTTACAGATACGCAGTATTTT.